The rows below give T cell receptor beta chains drawn from one sample of a study of T cell repertoires in cytomegalovirus infection. MiXCR was run by TCRdb on the reads, yielding one entry per CDR3 protein. The profile shows approximately 500,000 distinct CDR3 sequences, 16% of them singletons. What was sequenced was CD8+ T cells from PBMCs. The receptors were sampled from a human donor in good health (CMV status not recorded). Some clones in this sample may be carry-over from other donors' samples. Both conserved end residues are trimmed from each CDR3. Each record gives: J gene, V gene, CDR3 protein.

J gene: TRBJ2-3; V gene: TRBV4-1; CDR3 protein: ASSPSGSDTQY
J gene: TRBJ2-3; V gene: TRBV7-6; CDR3 protein: ASSLPGTGVSDTQY
J gene: TRBJ1-4; V gene: TRBV19; CDR3 protein: ASRDSPSTNEKLF
J gene: TRBJ1-5; V gene: TRBV20-1; CDR3 protein: SAPDFRGNQPQH
J gene: TRBJ1-2; V gene: TRBV27; CDR3 protein: ASSPSPGQGTNYGYT
J gene: TRBJ1-2; V gene: TRBV7-9; CDR3 protein: ASSFSEGYT
J gene: TRBJ1-5; V gene: TRBV19; CDR3 protein: ASRTSLTGGNQPQH
J gene: TRBJ1-2; V gene: TRBV7-9; CDR3 protein: ASSPTPFNYGYT
J gene: TRBJ1-1; V gene: TRBV25-1; CDR3 protein: ASSGTGSVEAF
J gene: TRBJ1-4; V gene: TRBV2; CDR3 protein: ASVDRLDEKLF
J gene: TRBJ1-2; V gene: TRBV4-1; CDR3 protein: ASSQEGQGEEGYT
J gene: TRBJ2-3; V gene: TRBV2; CDR3 protein: ASSEARGTADTQY
J gene: TRBJ1-5; V gene: TRBV27; CDR3 protein: ASSFGGLNQPQH
J gene: TRBJ2-3; V gene: TRBV3-1; CDR3 protein: ASSYSSGAPTDTQY
J gene: TRBJ2-1; V gene: TRBV7-3; CDR3 protein: ASSLVGVDEQF
J gene: TRBJ2-4; V gene: TRBV6-2/TRBV6-3; CDR3 protein: ASRHKLAGAALGKNIQY
J gene: TRBJ1-1; V gene: TRBV2; CDR3 protein: ASQNTEAF
J gene: TRBJ1-2; V gene: TRBV7-6; CDR3 protein: ASSLTGTGDPYGYT
J gene: TRBJ1-1; V gene: TRBV19; CDR3 protein: ASKTGLEGNTEAF
J gene: TRBJ2-3; V gene: TRBV7-9; CDR3 protein: ASSPPASFSTDTQY
J gene: TRBJ1-2; V gene: TRBV6-5; CDR3 protein: ASIGTANYGYT
J gene: TRBJ2-5; V gene: TRBV7-3; CDR3 protein: ASSFPGGDQETQY
J gene: TRBJ1-2; V gene: TRBV12-3/TRBV12-4; CDR3 protein: ASSFPSHSTGVYGYT
J gene: TRBJ2-5; V gene: TRBV20-1; CDR3 protein: SARGAENQETQY